Presented here are 9 T cell receptor beta chains from one specimen sequenced in a study of CXCR3-negative and CXCR3-positive naive CD8 T cells. General study findings and limits: TRB CDR3s were more hydrophobic in CXCR3-positive than in CXCR3-negative naive cells.

Through 5' RACE with UMI labels, the TRB cDNA libraries were prepared. Each CDR3 protein gets one entry in TCRdb, which reprocessed the 5' RACE reads and gives no DNA. The table lists around 160,000 distinct CDR3 sequences. These receptors lack a known antigen. Sequenced material: naive CXCR3+ CD8+ T cells from blood. As to subset: CD45RO-CCR7+CD27+CD95- naive CD8+ T cells expressing CXCR3 (TNR3+). These receptors originate from a human donor in good health. Some clones in this sample may be carry-over from other donors' samples.

The V call is TRBV5-5, the J call TRBJ2-5; TCRdb designates TRBD2, a call that cannot be tested without DNA. The CDR3 has 15 amino acids. Germline values: CDR1 SGHKS, CDR2 YYEKEE (reference sequence). This CDR3 is CASSPGLILQETQYF.

The chain carries TRBV20-1 and TRBJ1-2; TCRdb's assignment of TRBD1 cannot be checked, as there is no DNA. Germline-derived CDR1 and CDR2 are DFQATT and SNEGSKA (reference sequence). This CDR3 comprises 14 residues. CDR3 in amino acids: CGGERDKGNYGYTF.

The chain joins TRBV5-6 to TRBJ2-1; TCRdb's D call, TRBD1, is unchecked because there is no DNA. There are 15 residues in the CDR3. Per the germline V gene, CDR1 is SGHDT and CDR2 is YYEEEE. The CDR3 sequence is CASSLINDRDNEQFF. Full variable domain (outside the CDR3, taken from reference TRBV5-6 and TRBJ2-1): DAGVTQSPTHLIKTRGQQVTLRCSPKSGHDTVSWYQQALGQGPQFIFQYYEEEERQRGNFPDRFSGHQFPNYSSELNVNALLLGDSALYLCASSLINDRDNEQFFGPGTRLTVL.

CDR3 residues: CSFARGQGAMLEGTDTQYF. V and J are TRBV29-1 and TRBJ2-3; TCRdb proposes TRBD1, but this gene call is untestable without DNA. Germline V lookup: CDR1 SQVTM, CDR2 ANQGSEA. The CDR3 consists of 19 residues.

The rearrangement joins TRBV12-3 or TRBV12-4 to TRBJ2-1; TCRdb outputs TRBD1, but without DNA this stays unchecked. The CDR3 length is 13 residues. CDR3 protein: CASSLRAGDEQFF.

This chain links TRBV7-2 with TRBJ2-1; TCRdb selects TRBD2, and the lack of DNA leaves this call unchecked. Looked up from germline, CDR1 is SGHTA and CDR2 is FQGNSA. This CDR3 spans 15 amino acids. CDR3: CASSFGAGSGNEQFF.

The chain employs TRBV30 and TRBJ2-3; TCRdb names TRBD1, which stays unverified in the absence of DNA. CDR1 GTSNPN and CDR2 SVGIG come from the germline V gene (reference sequence). CDR3 length: 16 residues. Here the CDR3 reads CAWGGAFHASTDTQYF.

J is TRBJ2-7 and V is TRBV7-9; the D call from TCRdb, TRBD1, cannot be confirmed without DNA. The CDR3 runs 14 residues. Germline-derived CDR1 and CDR2 are SEHNR and FQNEAQ (reference sequence). The CDR3 is CASSLEGQAYEQYF. The complete variable domain, with remaining parts taken from reference TRBV7-9 and TRBJ2-7, reads DTGVSQNPRHKITKRGQNVTFRCDPISEHNRLYWYRQTLGQGPEFLTYFQNEAQLEKSRLLSDRFSAERPKGSFSTLEIQRTEQGDSAMYLCASSLEGQAYEQYFGPGTRLTVT.

This rearrangement joins TRBV11-3 to TRBJ2-5. Germline V gene data show CDR1 as SGHNT and CDR2 as YENEEA. The CDR3 has 14 amino acids. CDR3 in amino acids: CASSFRLEQETQYF.